Shown below are 17 T cell receptor beta chains from a single sample sequenced in a study of cytomegalovirus exposure and HLA in healthy donors. Amplification used 60 Vbeta primers and 13 Jbeta primers. Assay used: immunoSEQ multiplex PCR; TCRdb lists only in-frame clones, some missing. In the table there are 100,000 to 150,000 clones, roughly a tenth of which are singletons. Sequenced: PBMCs. All receptors come from a woman younger than 35 in good health and CMV-seropositive.

This clone was counted many times. The J gene is TRBJ1-4, the V gene TRBV7-9; possibly TRBD1 for D (5 bases). In germline, CDR1 is SEHNR, CDR2 FQNEAQ (reference sequence). V lost 5 bases and J lost 2, with 18 bases in between. This CDR3 spans 17 amino acids. CDR3 sequence reads: CASSPGGGLPTNEKLFF. The CDR3 DNA reads as TGTGCCAGCAGCCCGGGTGGGGGGTTGCCGACTAATGAAAAACTGTTTTTT.

This clone has ten or more counts. This chain joins TRBV7-9 and TRBJ2-7; tentatively, D is TRBD1 (5 bases). Between the trimmed V and J ends, which lost 5 bases and 3 bases, there was a span of 11 bases. Germline V gene sequence: CDR1 SEHNR, CDR2 FQNEAQ (reference sequence). The CDR3 has 13 amino acids. The CDR3 is CASSLQVGYEQYF. DNA of the CDR3: TGTGCCAGCAGCCTACAGGTGGGCTACGAGCAGTACTTC.

The DNA for the CDR3 is TGTGCCAGTAGTCGGAGCCTAACTAGCTCTGGGGCCAACGTCCTGACTTTC. Translation: CASSRSLTSSGANVLTF. The chain joins TRBV19 to TRBJ2-6; tentatively, D is TRBD2 (5 bases). Germline values: CDR1 LNHDA, CDR2 SQIVND (reference sequence). The CDR3 loop spans 17 amino acids. V was cut by 5 bases and J by 0 bases, with 14 bases left in between.

This clone was found a few times. The chain couples TRBV30 to TRBJ1-2; 11 bases match TRBD1. The ends lost 8 bases at V and 8 bases at J; junction bases unmatched: 7. Germline CDR1 reads GTSNPN; CDR2 reads SVGIG (reference sequence). The CDR3 spans 12 residues. CDR3 DNA sequence: TGTGCCAACGGACAGGGGGCAGAGGGCTACACCTTC. Its protein is CANGQGAEGYTF.

In this sample, this clone turned up a few times. This sequence joins TRBV29-1 and TRBJ1-2; D is possibly TRBD1 (5 bases). Trimming took 4 bases from V and 7 from J, leaving 10 bases between them. This CDR3 is built from 11 residues. Germline V gene data show CDR1 as SQVTM and CDR2 as ANQGSEA. Here the CDR3 reads CSVGVGAGYTF. The CDR3 DNA is TGCAGCGTTGGGGTTGGGGCTGGCTACACCTTC.

The chain carries TRBV2 and TRBJ2-7; possible D gene TRBD2, 6 bases. The length of the CDR3 is 13 residues. Trimming pared 10 bases from V and 2 bases from J, leaving 15 bases between. Germline CDR1 SNHLY, CDR2 FYNNEI. The CDR3 bases are TGTGCCAACCGGGGGATGAAGGCCTACGAGCAGTACTTC. It is translated as CANRGMKAYEQYF.

This clone was seen more than once but under ten times. The CDR3 coding sequence is TGTGCCAGCAGTTTCCCTGTAACTGTCTCCTACGAGCAGTACTTC. Translating it yields CASSFPVTVSYEQYF. This rearrangement joins TRBV6-5 to TRBJ2-7; D call uncertain. V shed 4 bases and J shed 0 bases, with 13 bases lying between them. Germline V lookup: CDR1 MNHEY, CDR2 SVGAGI. The CDR3 length is 15 residues.

This chain links TRBV10-3 with TRBJ1-1; D is possibly TRBD1 (6 bases). Germline CDR1 reads ENHRY; CDR2 reads SYGVKD. The CDR3 loop spans 15 amino acids. V was pared by 3 bases and J by 1 base, with 12 bases between. The chain's CDR3 is CAISDLGQGNTEAFF. In DNA, the CDR3 is TGTGCCATCAGTGATTTGGGACAAGGGAACACTGAAGCTTTCTTT.

This clone was observed a handful of times. This sequence joins TRBV5-1 and TRBJ1-1; TRBD1 agrees at 11 bases. The CDR3 totals 17 residues. Germline CDR1 and CDR2: SGHRS and YFSETQ. V shed 7 bases and J 4 bases; nucleotides not matched to a gene: 15. For the CDR3, the DNA is TGCGCCAGCCAGTCCGGGACAGGGGGTTTTGAGAGCACTGAAGCTTTCTTT. This sequence encodes CASQSGTGGFESTEAFF.

This chain joins TRBV6-5 and TRBJ1-1; D is possibly TRBD1 (5 bases). Germline V gene data show CDR1 as MNHEY and CDR2 as SVGAGI. This CDR3 has 15 residues. Between the trimmed V and J ends, which lost 4 bases and 4 bases, there was a span of 16 bases. Written as DNA, the CDR3 is TGTGCCAGCAGTTCTTGGGCAGGGTGGGGCACTGAAGCTTTCTTT. It encodes CASSSWAGWGTEAFF.

The table lists this clone with a few counts. The chain combines TRBV27 with TRBJ2-7; D is possibly TRBD1 (6 bases). The CDR3 has 13 residues. CDR1 MNHEY and CDR2 SMNVEV come from the germline V gene (reference sequence). V was shortened by 3 bases and J by 7 bases, with 13 bases between the two germline ends. DNA for the CDR3: TGTGCCAGCAGTTTGGTTCAGGGGCGGGAGCAGTACTTC. This sequence encodes CASSLVQGREQYF.

This clone was found a few times. The V and J genes are TRBV4-1 and TRBJ2-7; D is perhaps TRBD1 (6 bases). CDR1 is MGHRA, CDR2 YSYEKL, per germline. The CDR3 loop spans 15 amino acids. Trimming took 0 bases from V and 2 from J, leaving 11 bases between them. DNA of the CDR3: TGCGCCAGCAGCCAAGAAGATGGGACAACCTACGAGCAGTACTTC. It is translated as CASSQEDGTTYEQYF.

V and J are TRBV2 and TRBJ1-2; TRBD1 aligns across 11 bases. The CDR3 consists of 17 residues. The V and J ends lost 5 bases and 8 bases, in that order; junction bases with no gene match: 16. The germline CDR1 and CDR2 sequences are SNHLY and FYNNEI. CDR3 sequence reads: CASSPNPWTGGAGGYTF. The CDR3 nucleotides read TGTGCCAGCAGTCCCAACCCCTGGACAGGGGGCGCTGGAGGCTACACCTTC.

This clone was found a few times. This rearrangement joins TRBV28 to TRBJ2-3; D may be TRBD1 (6 bases). The length of the CDR3 is 14 residues. Trimming removed 4 bases at V and 1 base at J, with 9 bases between. Germline V gene lookup returns CDR1 MDHEN and CDR2 SYDVKM. This CDR3 reads CASSWTARTDTQYF. The CDR3 bases are TGTGCCAGCAGTTGGACAGCTCGCACAGATACGCAGTATTTT.

The J gene is TRBJ2-1, the V gene TRBV7-9; the match to TRBD2 covers 9 bases. Germline V gene lookup returns CDR1 SEHNR and CDR2 FQNEAQ (reference sequence). The CDR3 has 14 amino acids. Trimming cost V 4 bases and J 2 bases; bases outside gene matches: 0. In DNA form, the CDR3 reads TGTGCCAGCAGCTCTAGCGGGACCTACAATGAGCAGTTCTTC. This gives the protein CASSSSGTYNEQFF. The variable domain in full, with the rest retrieved from reference TRBV7-9 and TRBJ2-1, is DTGVSQNPRHKITKRGQNVTFRCDPISEHNRLYWYRQTLGQGPEFLTYFQNEAQLEKSRLLSDRFSAERPKGSFSTLEIQRTEQGDSAMYLCASSSSGTYNEQFFGPGTRLTVL.

In DNA, the CDR3 is TGTGCCAGCAGCTTGGCTCCAGCGGCGACCTACGAGCAGTACTTC. Translation: CASSLAPAATYEQYF. This sequence joins TRBV5-4 and TRBJ2-7, with D possibly being TRBD2 (5 bases). V lost 0 bases to trimming and J lost 2 bases, with 12 bases between them. The CDR3 runs 15 residues. Germline values: CDR1 SGHNT, CDR2 YYREEE (reference sequence).

This clone has a handful of counts. V and J are TRBV28 and TRBJ2-6; maybe TRBD2 (5 bases). The ends were cut back, 6 bases at V and 2 bases at J, with 8 bases in the middle. The CDR3 spans 14 residues. Germline CDR1 MDHEN, CDR2 SYDVKM. The CDR3 coding sequence is TGTGCCAGCAGATCACTAGCTGGGGCCAACGTCCTGACTTTC. Translating gives CASRSLAGANVLTF. Complete variable domain (other parts from reference TRBV28 and TRBJ2-6): DVKVTQSSRYLVKRTGEKVFLECVQDMDHENMFWYRQDPGLGLRLIYFSYDVKMKEKGDIPEGYSVSREKKERFSLILESASTNQTSMYLCASRSLAGANVLTFGAGSRLTVL.